This record concerns one TCR beta chain sequence. The antigen is undetermined. TCRdb keeps only in-frame clones here, not all; method: immunoSEQ multiplex PCR. The data show some 150,000 clones, 88% seen once. The source of the sample is a study of T cell responses to AZD1222 COVID-19 vaccine. Study conclusions and caveats: Baseline testing showed seropositivity in only a handful of AZD1222 recipients.

This sequence was found in an adult who received the AZD1222 COVID-19 vaccine. The sample was peripheral blood, taken 28 days after the second AZD1222 dose.

CDR3 sequence (DNA): TGTGCCAGCAGTTTATGGGGGACTAGCAAGGCCAATGAGCAGTTCTTC. Its translation: CASSLWGTSKANEQFF. This chain joins TRBV27 and TRBJ2-1; 9 bases line up with TRBD2. Per the germline V gene, CDR1 is MNHEY and CDR2 is SMNVEV (reference sequence). The CDR3 sequence is 16 residues long. Trimming removed 1 base from V and 6 bases from J; junction bases left unmatched: 7.